A selection of T cell receptor beta chains follows, all from one sample in a study of T cells after yellow fever vaccination. TCRdb re-analysed the 5' RACE reads in MiXCR, keeping a single row per CDR3 protein. The table shows roughly 300,000 distinct CDR3 sequences, with about 6.6% occurring only once. The sequencing here drew on PBMCs, taken roughly seven weeks after the first yellow fever vaccination. These receptors came from a man aged 18 to 35 who received the YFV17D yellow fever vaccine. CDR3s include the opening cysteine and the closing phenylalanine or tryptophan.

TRBJ2-2 | TRBV6-1 | CASSPSGLAGELFF
TRBJ1-2 | TRBV12-3/TRBV12-4 | CASSPGTDYGYTF
TRBJ2-7 | TRBV7-2 | CASSLVGQGHYEQYF
TRBJ1-6 | TRBV9 | CASAGVVGVPLHF
TRBJ1-3 | TRBV10-3 | CATRPRIGNTIYF
TRBJ2-5 | TRBV20-1 | CSALDWETQYF
TRBJ2-1 | TRBV24-1 | CATSDARGLEQFF
TRBJ2-3 | TRBV9 | CASRPGQGMADTQYF
TRBJ2-2 | TRBV6-1 | CASRWTGVNTGELFF
TRBJ2-1 | TRBV29-1 | CSVEQGVSYNEQFF
TRBJ2-1 | TRBV9 | CASSPRGGTRDSYNEQFF
TRBJ2-3 | TRBV6-5 | CASSYPSKERYTDTQYF